A single sample gave rise to the 29 T cell receptor beta chains below, sequenced in a study of response to subunit inactivated influenza vaccine. MiXCR was run by TCRdb on the RT-PCR reads, yielding one entry per CDR3 protein. The sample contains about 650,000 distinct CDR3 sequences, 15% to 19% of which appear only once. The sample consisted of PBMCs from blood, taken roughly 12 days after vaccination. Receptor source: a man between 50 and 59 years old who received an inactivated influenza vaccine.

This clonotype has only a few counts. This chain joins TRBV12-3 or TRBV12-4 and TRBJ2-2; TRBD1 matches 7 bases. CDR3 length: 16 residues. Trimming took 6 bases from V and 1 from J; bases not matched to a gene: 8. CDR3 nucleotides: TGTGCCAGCAGGTCAGGGGGTTCCCTGAACACCGGGGAGCTGTTTTTT. Translating it yields CASRSGGSLNTGELFF.

The V call is TRBV5-1, the J call TRBJ1-6, with D unresolved. CDR1 and CDR2 (germline): SGHRS, YFSETQ. The ends were cut back, 4 bases at V and 1 base at J, with 6 bases in the middle. CDR3 length equals 14 residues. This CDR3 reads CASSLGSYNSPLHF. DNA for the CDR3: TGCGCCAGCAGCCTCGGTTCCTATAATTCACCCCTCCACTTT.

The chain joins TRBV15 to TRBJ2-2; TRBD1 matches at 9 bases. The junction had 6 bases not matched to a gene; V was cut back by 7 bases and J by 0 bases. Germline values: CDR1 LNHNV, CDR2 YYDKDF (reference sequence). This CDR3 is built from 16 residues. The CDR3 spells CATIPRTGANTGELFF. CDR3 in DNA: TGTGCCACCATCCCCCGGACAGGGGCGAACACCGGGGAGCTGTTTTTT.

In its sample, this clonotype was seen a few times. The chain links TRBV19 to TRBJ1-1; TRBD1 is a possible D gene (5 bases). This CDR3 has 14 amino acids. CDR1 and CDR2 from the germline V gene are LNHDA and SQIVND (reference sequence). Trimming took off 7 bases at V and 1 base at J, with 13 bases between the two ends. The CDR3 DNA sequence: TGTGCCAGTATCTTATGGGGCGGGAACACTGAAGCTTTCTTT. It codes for CASILWGGNTEAFF.

This clonotype was counted many times. J is TRBJ2-1 and V is TRBV5-6; tentatively, D is TRBD1 or TRBD2 (5 bases each). The V gene's germline CDR1 is SGHDT and CDR2 YYEEEE. This CDR3 comprises 18 residues. The V end was cut by 3 bases, the J end by 3 bases, with 22 bases between. The CDR3 here is CASSWGSRKNYDYNEQFF. CDR3 in DNA: TGTGCCAGCAGCTGGGGGTCGCGGAAGAACTATGACTACAATGAGCAGTTCTTC. The whole variable domain, remainder taken from reference TRBV5-6 and TRBJ2-1, is DAGVTQSPTHLIKTRGQQVTLRCSPKSGHDTVSWYQQALGQGPQFIFQYYEEEERQRGNFPDRFSGHQFPNYSSELNVNALLLGDSALYLCASSWGSRKNYDYNEQFFGPGTRLTVL.

This clonotype was seen ten or more times. The rearrangement links TRBV20-1 to TRBJ2-2; TRBD2 matches 8 bases. With V trimmed by 5 bases and J by 3 bases, 8 bases remained unmatched. This CDR3 is built from 15 residues. CDR1 DFQATT and CDR2 SNEGSKA come from the germline V gene (reference sequence). Here the CDR3 DNA reads TGCAGTGCTGGCAACGGGAGGGCCGACACCGGGGAGCTGTTTTTT. Translating it yields CSAGNGRADTGELFF.

This clonotype was observed at least ten times. This chain links TRBV12-3 or TRBV12-4 with TRBJ1-5; D gene ambiguous. Trimming cost V 4 bases and J 2 bases, with 9 bases left between them. The CDR3 spans 14 residues. CDR3 in amino acids: CASSSSRGNQPQHF. For the CDR3, the DNA is TGTGCCAGCAGTTCCTCACGGGGCAATCAGCCCCAGCATTTT.

There are a few counts of this clonotype. V and J are TRBV28 and TRBJ2-1; 10 bases map to TRBD1. Per the germline V gene, CDR1 is MDHEN and CDR2 is SYDVKM. The CDR3 has 15 amino acids. V shed 2 bases and J 8 bases; nucleotides not matched to a gene: 6. The CDR3 DNA sequence: TGTGCCAGCAGTTTAGGGGACAGGGGTAGGGATGAGCAGTTCTTC. Amino acid sequence: CASSLGDRGRDEQFF.

This sequence joins TRBV5-1 and TRBJ2-1, with a tentative D call TRBD2 (5 bases). V lost 4 bases and J lost 0, with 17 bases in between. The germline gives CDR1 SGHRS, CDR2 YFSETQ. The CDR3 is 17 residues long. The CDR3 region is CASSLPTDSSSYNEQFF. The CDR3, as DNA: TGCGCCAGCAGCCTGCCGACGGACTCTAGCTCCTACAATGAGCAGTTCTTC.

This clonotype was detected only a few times. The chain combines TRBV12-5 with TRBJ2-7; no definite D call. The CDR3 runs to 13 residues. The germline gives CDR1 LGHNT, CDR2 FRNRAP. V gave up 6 bases and J gave up 4 bases, with 13 bases separating them. The CDR3 DNA follows: TGTGCTAGTGGCAGGTTACCGCAGTACGAGCAGTACTTC. Translated: CASGRLPQYEQYF.

This clonotype has more than one count but fewer than ten. The chain combines TRBV6-2 or TRBV6-3 with TRBJ2-1, with D maybe TRBD2 (5 bases). The CDR3 is made up of 15 amino acids. V lost 7 bases to trimming and J lost 1 base, with 14 bases between them. CDR1 is MNHEY, CDR2 SVGEGT, per germline. For the CDR3, the DNA is TGTGCCAGCACCCGTATAGCGTATTCCTACAATGAGCAGTTCTTC. Translated: CASTRIAYSYNEQFF.

The sample holds a few counts of this clonotype. The J gene is TRBJ2-1, the V gene TRBV4-3; no clear D. The CDR3 length is 15 residues. The V end lost 1 base, the J end lost 10 bases, and 17 bases lay between the germline ends. The germline V gene encodes CDR1 LGHNA and CDR2 YSLEER. Here the CDR3 reads CASSQVIVNRREQFF. Written as DNA, the CDR3 is TGCGCCAGCAGCCAAGTTATAGTTAATAGGCGGGAGCAGTTCTTC.

This clonotype was counted many times. The gene calls are TRBV29-1 and TRBJ2-7, with 9 bases matching TRBD1. This CDR3 comprises 14 residues. Germline CDR1 SQVTM, CDR2 ANQGSEA. V trimming: 3 bases; J trimming: 0 bases; junction bases outside the gene matches: 3. The CDR3 nucleotides are TGCAGCGTTGAGGGGACAGGGAGCTCCTACGAGCAGTACTTC. The encoded protein is CSVEGTGSSYEQYF.

The chain uses TRBV6-1 and TRBJ2-1; the match to TRBD1 covers 8 bases. V was pared by 5 bases and J by 3 bases, with 6 bases of the junction left unmatched. The CDR3 length is 15 residues. Germline lookup yields CDR1 MNHNS and CDR2 SASEGT. The CDR3 DNA reads TGTGCCAGCAGTAGGGGACAGGTAAACTACAATGAGCAGTTCTTC. Translating gives CASSRGQVNYNEQFF.

The chain is built from TRBV11-1 and TRBJ2-4; 9 bases are a match to TRBD2. Losses at the gene ends were 2 bases for V and 0 bases for J; bases not matched to a gene: 11. CDR1 and CDR2 from the germline V gene are SGHAT and FQDESV (reference sequence). CDR3 length equals 19 residues. Here the CDR3 reads CASSLSPASGVLAKNIQYF. CDR3 sequence (DNA): TGTGCCAGCAGCTTAAGTCCCGCTAGCGGGGTATTAGCCAAAAACATTCAGTACTTC.

The table lists this clonotype with many counts. The V call is TRBV6-2 or TRBV6-3, the J call TRBJ1-1; D might be TRBD1 (5 bases). V lost 6 bases to trimming and J lost 4 bases, with 18 bases between them. This CDR3 spans 15 amino acids. CDR1 and CDR2 (germline): MNHEY, SVGEGT. CDR3 nucleotides: TGTGCCAGCAGGAGTTGGGGCCGATTGGCCACTGAAGCTTTCTTT. It encodes CASRSWGRLATEAFF.

The chain links TRBV28 to TRBJ1-1, with 10 bases that match TRBD1. Germline lookup yields CDR1 MDHEN and CDR2 SYDVKM. The ends lost 3 bases at V and 5 bases at J; junction bases unmatched: 12. The CDR3 length is 17 residues. The CDR3 sequence is CASSFRDRGEGRTEAFF. The CDR3 nucleotides are TGTGCCAGCAGTTTCCGGGACAGGGGAGAGGGTCGAACTGAAGCTTTCTTT.

The sample holds a few counts of this clonotype. The chain uses TRBV3-1 and TRBJ2-5; tentatively, D is TRBD2 (6 bases). V lost 0 bases, J lost 2 bases, and 25 bases lay in between. CDR3 length: 20 amino acids. CDR1 LGHDT and CDR2 YNNKEL come from the germline V gene (reference sequence). For the CDR3, the DNA is TGTGCCAGCAGCCAAGATATGGGGACTCGTTGGGGAGAGGGGCAAGAGACCCAGTACTTC. It yields the protein CASSQDMGTRWGEGQETQYF.

This clonotype was seen a few times. The gene calls are TRBV29-1 and TRBJ2-3; D unresolved. The V end lost 6 bases, the J end lost 3 bases, and 10 bases lay between the germline ends. CDR1 and CDR2 (germline): SQVTM, ANQGSEA. CDR3 length equals 12 residues. DNA for the CDR3: TGCAGCGTCGGAATCCAGACAGATACGCAGTATTTT. Protein product: CSVGIQTDTQYF.

This clonotype was seen only a few times. V and J are TRBV20-1 and TRBJ1-6; tentatively, D is TRBD1 (5 bases). The CDR3 totals 14 residues. V lost 7 bases and J lost 13, with 23 bases in between. The germline CDR1 and CDR2 sequences are DFQATT and SNEGSKA (reference sequence). This CDR3 reads CSVDNTPIGEPLHF. DNA of the CDR3: TGCAGTGTCGATAATACGCCTATAGGGGAGCCCCTCCACTTT.

The rearrangement joins TRBV29-1 to TRBJ1-1; D not resolved. CDR1 is SQVTM, CDR2 ANQGSEA, per germline. The CDR3 has 12 residues. V lost 8 bases to trimming and J lost 4 bases, with 14 bases between them. CDR3 nucleotide sequence: TGCAGCCCCCTATCGGGTCTCACTGAAGCTTTCTTT. Translation: CSPLSGLTEAFF.

This clonotype was observed a few times. V usage is TRBV28 and J usage is TRBJ2-1; the D call may be TRBD1 or TRBD2 (5 bases each). Trimming shortened V by 7 bases and J by 10 bases, and 17 bases separated the two germline ends. Germline CDR1 is MDHEN and CDR2 is SYDVKM. The CDR3 sequence is 13 residues long. The CDR3 loop reads CASTPRGVSEQFF. The CDR3 nucleotides read TGTGCCAGCACCCCAAGGGGAGTCAGCGAGCAGTTCTTC.

V usage is TRBV18 and J usage is TRBJ1-2; TRBD1 is a possible D gene (5 bases). The germline CDR1 and CDR2 sequences are KGHSH and LQKENI. Between the trimmed V and J ends, which lost 3 bases and 3 bases, there was a span of 11 bases. The CDR3 loop spans 14 amino acids. The CDR3 sequence is CASSPGRGHYGYTF. Here the CDR3 DNA reads TGTGCCAGCTCACCCGGAAGGGGACACTATGGCTACACCTTC.

J is TRBJ2-3 and V is TRBV27; weak D call: TRBD1 (6 bases). V was pared by 5 bases and J by 0 bases, with 12 bases between. This CDR3 is 15 amino acids long. Germline V CDR1 and CDR2: MNHEY, SMNVEV (reference sequence). CDR3 in amino acids: CASSQGLLSTDTQYF. For the CDR3, the DNA is TGTGCCAGCAGTCAGGGGCTACTTAGCACAGATACGCAGTATTTT.

This clonotype has only a few counts. The V and J genes are TRBV7-9 and TRBJ2-1; 10 bases fit TRBD1. V was pared by 5 bases and J by 2 bases, with 3 bases of the junction left unmatched. CDR1 is SEHNR and CDR2 is FQNEAQ in the germline V gene (reference sequence). This CDR3 is built from 15 residues. In DNA, the CDR3 is TGTGCCAGCAGCAAGGGACAGGGGCCCTACAATGAGCAGTTCTTC. Its translation is CASSKGQGPYNEQFF.

This clonotype was seen more than once but under ten times. V is TRBV20-1 and J is TRBJ2-7; no firm D call. V lost 3 bases to trimming and J lost 2 bases, with 11 bases between them. Germline assignment: CDR1 DFQATT and CDR2 SNEGSKA (reference sequence). The CDR3 contains 13 residues. The CDR3, as DNA: TGCAGTGCTAGTCATCTTTGGGCCTACGAGCAGTACTTC. Its translation is CSASHLWAYEQYF.

In this sample, this clonotype turned up many times. The J gene is TRBJ2-6, the V gene TRBV28; a possible D gene is TRBD1 (5 bases). Germline values: CDR1 MDHEN, CDR2 SYDVKM. Trimming took 2 bases from V and 0 from J, leaving 14 bases between them. CDR3 length: 18 residues. The CDR3 loop reads CASSLQAGSSSGANVLTF. In DNA, the CDR3 is TGTGCCAGCAGTTTACAGGCAGGGTCAAGCTCTGGGGCCAACGTCCTGACTTTC.

This clonotype came up a few times. V is TRBV4-2 and J is TRBJ2-5; D possibly uses TRBD1 or TRBD2 (6 bases each). The ends were cut back, 0 bases at V and 5 bases at J, with 10 bases in the middle. The CDR3 runs 14 residues. CDR1 and CDR2 from the germline V gene are LGHNA and YNFKEQ. CDR3 sequence (DNA): TGTGCCAGCAGCCAAGATTCGGGGGCGGAGACCCAGTACTTC. Translation: CASSQDSGAETQYF.

This clonotype came up a few times. The J gene is TRBJ2-5, the V gene TRBV4-1; TRBD1 might be the D (5 bases). The CDR3 is 14 residues long. CDR1 and CDR2 (germline): MGHRA, YSYEKL. V lost 0 bases and J lost 1, with 6 bases in between. The CDR3 coding sequence is TGCGCCAGCAGCCAAGATGGGGCCCAAGAGACCCAGTACTTC. Protein: CASSQDGAQETQYF.